This T cell receptor beta chain comes out of a study of vaccination and CD4 T cells after COVID-19. The Oncomine TCR Beta short-read assay was what sequenced the DNA obtained from cultured CD4+ T cells. TCRdb reprocessed the PCR reads via MiXCR and lists one record per CDR3 protein. The data show around 15,000 distinct CDR3 sequences, approximately 42% seen once. Turning to this clonotype: Its antigen is currently unknown.

The CDR3 consists of 13 residues. Germline V CDR1 and CDR2: MDHEN, SYDVKM. Losses at the gene ends were 7 bases for V and 5 bases for J; bases not matched to a gene: 7. Treatment denoted: approximately 10-day PBMC culture with coronavirus spike peptide pools or control peptides (ViraFEST assay). TCR sequencing followed the expansion of antigen-specific T cells with peptide pools in ViraFEST. The sample was cultured CD4+ T cells from blood. This clonotype was obtained from a human donor with COVID-19. This chain links TRBV28 with TRBJ2-5; TRBD1 matches 7 bases. CDR3 sequence: CASTEGARETQYF. The CDR3 DNA follows: TGTGCCAGCACCGAGGGGGCACGGGAGACCCAGTACTTC. Full variable domain (outside the CDR3, taken from reference TRBV28 and TRBJ2-5): DVKVTQSSRYLVKRTGEKVFLECVQDMDHENMFWYRQDPGLGLRLIYFSYDVKMKEKGDIPEGYSVSREKKERFSLILESASTNQTSMYLCASTEGARETQYFGPGTRLLVL.